Shown below are 12 T cell receptor beta chains from a single sample sequenced in a study of OX40 agonist ivuxolimab in advanced cancers. TCRdb's table, derived via immunoSEQ multiplex PCR, lists solely in-frame clones and lacks some. Counted here are fewer than 100,000 clones, less than 85% occurring once; the ten biggest clones make up around 0.45%. Sequenced here: CD4+ or CD8+ T cells sorted from blood, sampled in a trial of the OX40 agonist ivuxolimab. The receptors were gathered from an adult with an advanced solid tumor such as melanoma, head and neck, liver or kidney cancer.

This chain connects TRBV7-6 to TRBJ1-1, with D perhaps TRBD1 (5 bases). The CDR3 runs 14 residues. Trimming removed 5 bases from V and 1 base from J, with 11 bases in between. Germline loops: CDR1 SGHVS, CDR2 FNYEAQ. CDR3 sequence (DNA): TGTGCCAGCAGCCTCGGTGGGGGGAACACTGAAGCTTTCTTT. It translates to CASSLGGGNTEAFF. The whole variable domain, remainder taken from reference TRBV7-6 and TRBJ1-1, is GAGVSQSPRYKVTKRGQDVALRCDPISGHVSLYWYRQALGQGPEFLTYFNYEAQQDKSGLPNDRFSAERPEGSISTLTIQRTEQRDSAMYRCASSLGGGNTEAFFGQGTRLTVV.

The chain uses TRBV5-1 and TRBJ1-4, with 10 bases that match TRBD1. The CDR3 is 16 residues long. Germline loops: CDR1 SGHRS, CDR2 YFSETQ. Trimming removed 0 bases from V and 3 bases from J; junction bases left unmatched: 2. The DNA of the CDR3 is TGCGCCAGCAGCTTGGGGGACAGGGGTGCTAATGAAAAACTGTTTTTT. This codes for CASSLGDRGANEKLFF.

In this sample, this clone turned up once. V usage is TRBV2 and J usage is TRBJ2-3; D is possibly TRBD2 (5 bases). Germline CDR1 reads SNHLY; CDR2 reads FYNNEI. The CDR3 loop spans 15 amino acids. V shed 0 bases and J shed 0 bases, with 7 bases lying between them. The CDR3 coding sequence is TGTGCCAGCAGTGAAGCGAGCGGTAGCACAGATACGCAGTATTTT. Translated: CASSEASGSTDTQYF.

The rearrangement links TRBV19 to TRBJ1-2, with D perhaps matching TRBD1 (5 bases). The germline V gene has CDR1 LNHDA and CDR2 SQIVND (reference sequence). Trimming removed 1 base at V and 6 bases at J, with 15 bases between. The CDR3 runs 15 residues. CDR3 region: CASSIGGGVGDGYTF. The CDR3 DNA sequence: TGTGCCAGTAGTATAGGAGGAGGGGTTGGAGATGGCTACACCTTC.

The chain carries TRBV5-8 and TRBJ1-5, with D hard to call. The CDR3 loop spans 13 amino acids. V was clipped by 4 bases and J by 3 bases, with 8 bases between them. CDR1 SGHTS and CDR2 YDEGEE come from the germline V gene. The CDR3 DNA reads as TGTGCCAGCAGCGCCCGACTCAATCAGCCCCAGCATTTT. The encoded protein is CASSARLNQPQHF.

The chain links TRBV7-9 to TRBJ2-7; 7 bases map to TRBD2. Germline V gives CDR1 SEHNR, CDR2 FQNEAQ (reference sequence). This CDR3 has 14 residues. V lost 4 bases, J lost 2 bases, and 5 bases stayed unmatched. In DNA form, the CDR3 reads TGTGCCAGCAGCTACGCTAGCGGAGCCTACGAGCAGTACTTC. Translating gives CASSYASGAYEQYF.

The CDR3 loop is CASSMRREQAEQFF. The CDR3 DNA reads as TGTGCCAGTAGTATGAGGCGGGAGCAGGCTGAGCAGTTCTTC. The chain uses TRBV19 and TRBJ2-1; 7 nucleotides line up with TRBD2. CDR3 size: 14 residues. Unmatched junction bases numbered 8, after V lost 3 bases and J lost 9 bases. Germline V gene lookup returns CDR1 LNHDA and CDR2 SQIVND (reference sequence).

This rearrangement joins TRBV9 to TRBJ1-1, with TRBD1 as a possible D gene (5 bases). CDR3 length: 15 residues. Between the trimmed V and J ends, which lost 4 bases and 1 base, there was a span of 14 bases. CDR1 and CDR2 (germline): SGDLS, YYNGEE. The CDR3 DNA reads TGTGCCAGCAGCTTCCCCCCGGGGGGGAACACTGAAGCTTTCTTT. Its translation is CASSFPPGGNTEAFF.

In this sample, this clone turned up a few times. V gene TRBV11-2 combines with J gene TRBJ1-1; 9 nucleotides agree with TRBD1. The CDR3 covers 13 residues. Germline V gene sequence: CDR1 SGHAT, CDR2 FQNNGV. The trim removed 5 bases at V and 9 bases at J, leaving 7 bases unmatched. This chain's CDR3 is CASSPQGAVKAFF. DNA of the CDR3: TGTGCCAGCAGCCCACAGGGGGCGGTTAAAGCTTTCTTT.

The chain is built from TRBV10-3 and TRBJ2-3, with TRBD1 as a possible D gene (5 bases). The CDR3 is 13 residues long. Germline V gene data show CDR1 as ENHRY and CDR2 as SYGVKD. V lost 10 bases, J lost 4 bases, and 15 bases lay in between. This CDR3 reads CATTPTGPDTQYF. In DNA form, the CDR3 reads TGTGCCACCACCCCCACAGGCCCAGATACGCAGTATTTT.

The chain employs TRBV13 and TRBJ2-7, with TRBD2 matching 9 bases. In germline, CDR1 is PRHDT, CDR2 FYEKMQ (reference sequence). The ends lost 7 bases at V and 3 bases at J; junction bases unmatched: 4. The CDR3 has 13 amino acids. The CDR3 nucleotides are TGTGCCAGCATGGATAGCGGGAGCTACGAGCAGTACTTC. The encoded protein is CASMDSGSYEQYF. The full variable domain, with the rest looked up from reference TRBV13 and TRBJ2-7, is AAGVIQSPRHLIKEKRETATLKCYPIPRHDTVYWYQQGPGQDPQFLISFYEKMQSDKGSIPDRFSAQQFSDYHSELNMSSLELGDSALYFCASMDSGSYEQYFGPGTRLTVT.

In its sample, this clone was seen once. This chain connects TRBV29-1 to TRBJ1-5; the D gene is possibly TRBD1 (6 bases). The germline gives CDR1 SQVTM, CDR2 ANQGSEA. The V gene lost 7 bases and the J gene lost 3 bases, with 19 bases spanning the gap. The CDR3 is 15 amino acids. The CDR3 is CSARTGGTNNQPQHF. DNA for the CDR3: TGCAGCGCCCGAACTGGCGGGACAAACAATCAGCCCCAGCATTTT.